Below are 10 T cell receptor beta chains sequenced from a single sample in a study of T cell responses to AZD1222 COVID-19 vaccine. The protocol was immunoSEQ multiplex PCR, while the TCRdb copy is restricted to in-frame clones and leaves out a portion. The top ten hold approximately 7% of the sample, which has some 130,000 clones, about 93% seen once. The input for sequencing was peripheral blood, taken 28 days after the second AZD1222 dose. The receptors stem from an adult who received the AZD1222 COVID-19 vaccine.

This clone was seen a single time. V gene TRBV27 combines with J gene TRBJ2-6; possibly TRBD2 for D (5 bases). The V and J ends lost 9 bases and 2 bases respectively, with 23 bases between them. The CDR3 sequence is 18 residues long. Germline lookup yields CDR1 MNHEY and CDR2 SMNVEV (reference sequence). The chain's CDR3 is CASGSPVRRVAGANVLTF. The CDR3 bases are TGTGCCAGTGGTTCGCCGGTCAGGCGGGTTGCTGGGGCCAACGTCCTGACTTTC.

This chain connects TRBV6-1 to TRBJ2-7; no definite D call. Germline loops: CDR1 MNHNS, CDR2 SASEGT. This CDR3 is built from 18 residues. The ends were cut back, 1 base at V and 0 bases at J, with 19 bases in the middle. DNA for the CDR3: TGTGCCAGCAGTGAAGGGGTGGTCACGACCTCGAGCTCCTACGAGCAGTACTTC. It is translated as CASSEGVVTTSSSYEQYF.

The genes are TRBV5-1 and TRBJ1-4; D is ambiguous. The V and J ends lost 5 bases and 4 bases respectively, with 9 bases between them. The CDR3 is 13 residues long. Germline V gene sequence: CDR1 SGHRS, CDR2 YFSETQ. The CDR3 region is CASSKGDNEKLFF. The DNA for the CDR3 is TGCGCCAGCAGTAAAGGTGATAATGAAAAACTGTTTTTT.

J is TRBJ1-1 and V is TRBV5-1, with D maybe TRBD1 (5 bases). CDR1 and CDR2 (germline): SGHRS, YFSETQ. V lost 5 bases to trimming and J lost 5 bases, with 13 bases between them. The CDR3 has 13 amino acids. Here the CDR3 DNA reads TGCGCCAGCAGTCTTCAGGGTCGAACTGAAGCTTTCTTT. As protein: CASSLQGRTEAFF.

CDR3 DNA sequence: TGTGCCAGCAGCTCCCACACCGGGGAGCTGTTTTTT. It codes for CASSSHTGELFF. The chain joins TRBV11-1 to TRBJ2-2, with D uncertain. The CDR3 has 12 amino acids. V lost 4 bases and J 3 bases, leaving 3 bases between the germline ends. Germline lookup yields CDR1 SGHAT and CDR2 FQDESV (reference sequence).

The chain recombines TRBV5-1 with TRBJ2-5; 9 nucleotides align to TRBD1. Germline CDR1 reads SGHRS; CDR2 reads YFSETQ. V was pared by 3 bases and J by 5 bases, with 5 bases of the junction left unmatched. The CDR3 is made up of 14 amino acids. Written as DNA, the CDR3 is TGCGCCAGCAGCTCCGGGACAGGGAAGGAGACCCAGTACTTC. This gives the protein CASSSGTGKETQYF.

The genes are TRBV10-3 and TRBJ2-3, with a tentative D call TRBD2 (5 bases). Trimming pared 2 bases from V and 8 bases from J, leaving 11 bases between. Germline V gives CDR1 ENHRY, CDR2 SYGVKD. The CDR3 has 13 residues. CDR3 sequence: CAISEGLASTQYF. CDR3 in DNA: TGTGCCATCAGTGAGGGGCTAGCCAGTACGCAGTATTTT.

This chain joins TRBV10-3 and TRBJ1-1; D gene unclear. The CDR3 covers 13 residues. Germline V gene data show CDR1 as ENHRY and CDR2 as SYGVKD. V dropped 2 bases and J dropped 1 base, with 5 bases sitting between them. CDR3 region: CAISENSNTEAFF. As DNA, the CDR3 is TGTGCCATCAGTGAGAACTCGAACACTGAAGCTTTCTTT.

The chain recombines TRBV5-8 with TRBJ2-4, with D unresolved. Germline V lookup: CDR1 SGHTS, CDR2 YDEGEE. The CDR3 runs 13 residues. V lost 4 bases and J 8 bases, leaving 13 bases between the germline ends. CDR3 protein: CASSLPAVDIQYF. CDR3 coding DNA: TGTGCCAGCAGCCTCCCGGCAGTGGACATTCAGTACTTC. Drawing the rest from reference TRBV5-8 and TRBJ2-4, the complete variable domain is EAGVTQSPTHLIKTRGQQATLRCSPISGHTSVYWYQQALGLGLQFLLWYDEGEERNRGNFPPRFSGRQFPNYSSELNVNALELEDSALYLCASSLPAVDIQYFGAGTRLSVL.

The rearrangement joins TRBV2 to TRBJ1-1; no definite D call. The CDR3 consists of 13 residues. The V gene's germline CDR1 is SNHLY and CDR2 FYNNEI. Trimming took off 7 bases at V and 4 bases at J, with 13 bases between the two ends. CDR3 DNA sequence: TGTGCCAGCATTCCGGTTTGGAGCACTGAAGCTTTCTTT. Translating it yields CASIPVWSTEAFF. Supplemented by reference TRBV2 and TRBJ1-1, the full variable domain reads EPEVTQTPSHQVTQMGQEVILRCVPISNHLYFYWYRQILGQKVEFLVSFYNNEISEKSEIFDDQFSVERPDGSNFTLKIRSTKLEDSAMYFCASIPVWSTEAFFGQGTRLTVV.